This entry features one T cell receptor (beta chain) sequence. Its antigen is as yet unknown. The data were obtained in a study of graft-versus-host responses after intestinal transplantation. Whole-study findings and limits: Graft-donor T cell macrochimerism coincided with high graft-versus-host to host-versus-graft clonal ratios in allografts. Recipient bone marrow held GvH clones, some seen earlier in ileum or blood. Peak GvH clone levels in circulation were associated with early post-transplant HvG declines.

Profiling relied on immunoSEQ multiplex PCR, and the TCRdb table lists in-frame clones only, not all of them. The sample holds under 80,000 clones, over 80% seen once. The germline V gene has CDR1 MNHEY and CDR2 SVGAGI. V was cut by 0 bases and J by 6 bases, with 15 bases left in between. The CDR3 length is 16 residues. The TCR was taken from a human patient who received an intestinal transplant, so some T cells may come from the graft donor. The sample in question was PBMCs, obtained 98 days after intestinal transplantation. The chain couples TRBV6-5 to TRBJ2-1, with TRBD2 as a possible D gene (5 bases). CDR3 nucleotides: TGTGCCAGCAGTTACTCGAGCGTAGAGGACTCCAATGAGCAGTTCTTC. This sequence encodes CASSYSSVEDSNEQFF.